A selection of T cell receptor beta chains follows, all from one sample in a study of molecular identifiers for immune sequencing clone quantification. Each CDR3 protein is one row after TCRdb ran MiXCR on the PCR reads. The sample yields about 640,000 distinct CDR3 sequences, about 20% seen once. Input material: naive CD8+ T cells from blood, with Jurkat cell RNA spiked in. The source is a human donor in good health. Some libraries in this study had Jurkat cell RNA spiked in. Both conserved end residues are part of each CDR3. A D gene is named only where the DNA matches it firmly. Clone size is not always given. Where it is, it says once, few, many or a class for expanded clones.

TRBD2	many	TRBV27	TRBJ2-3	CASSLVTSGGITDTQYF	TGTGCCAGCAGTTTAGTAACTAGCGGGGGAATCACAGATACGCAGTATTTT
.	many	TRBV6-6	TRBJ2-7	CASSPHRTGEQYF	TGTGCCAGCAGTCCGCATCGTACTGGGGAGCAGTACTTC
.	many	TRBV4-1	TRBJ2-3	CASSQDPGRITDTQYF	TGCGCCAGCAGCCAGGACCCTGGGAGAATTACAGATACGCAGTATTTT
TRBD1	many	TRBV7-3	TRBJ2-3	CASSSRTGEVDTQYF	TGTGCCAGCAGCTCGCGGACAGGGGAGGTAGATACGCAGTATTTT
.	.	TRBV7-9	TRBJ2-2	CASSLGRGTNTGGLFF	TGTGCCAGCAGCTTAGGTCGCGGTACTAACACCGGGGGGCTGTTTTTT
.	many	TRBV18	TRBJ1-1	CASSHISMNTEAFF	TGTGCCAGCTCACACATTTCCATGAACACTGAAGCTTTCTTT
TRBD1	.	TRBV19	TRBJ2-1	CASSIGTRGTTEQFF	TGTGCCAGTAGTATAGGTACCAGGGGGACCACTGAGCAGTTCTTC
.	few	TRBV6-6	TRBJ1-2	CASTSQWHYGYTF	TGTGCCAGCACTTCACAGTGGCACTATGGCTACACCTTC
.	many	TRBV4-3	TRBJ2-2	CASSQDYSLGTGELFF	TGCGCCAGCAGCCAAGACTACAGTCTAGGAACCGGGGAGCTGTTTTTT
.	many	TRBV10-3	TRBJ2-5	CAISEPGRGLADQETQYF	TGTGCCATCAGTGAGCCCGGGAGGGGGCTAGCGGACCAAGAGACCCAGTACTTC
TRBD2	.	TRBV6-5	TRBJ2-2	CASSSRDSGGINTGELFF	TGTGCCAGCAGTTCTAGGGATAGCGGGGGGATTAACACCGGGGAGCTGTTTTTT
.	many	TRBV4-1	TRBJ2-7	CASSQEGLGRGEQYF	TGCGCCAGCAGCCAAGAAGGTCTGGGTAGAGGCGAGCAGTACTTC
.	many	TRBV2	TRBJ2-7	CASSGWGAGEQYF	TGTGCCAGCAGTGGATGGGGCGCGGGGGAGCAGTACTTC
.	many	TRBV7-9	TRBJ2-5	CASSKDWTQYF	TGTGCCAGCAGCAAGGACTGGACCCAGTACTTC
.	many	TRBV30	TRBJ1-1	CAWTWGGLSTEAFF	TGTGCCTGGACTTGGGGGGGATTGAGCACTGAAGCTTTCTTT
.	many	TRBV28	TRBJ2-3	CASSFGRVSTDTQYF	TGTGCCAGCAGTTTTGGCAGGGTGAGCACAGATACGCAGTATTTT
.	few	TRBV19	TRBJ1-1	CASSITSSGNTEAFF	TGTGCCAGTAGTATAACCTCCTCCGGGAACACTGAAGCTTTCTTT
TRBD1	many	TRBV29-1	TRBJ1-1	CSVIYRGSGTEAFF	TGCAGCGTTATTTACAGGGGTAGTGGCACTGAAGCTTTCTTT
TRBD2	.	TRBV6-6	TRBJ2-7	CASSYSSGALDEQYF	TGTGCCAGCAGTTACTCCAGCGGGGCCCTCGACGAGCAGTACTTC
.	.	TRBV3-1	TRBJ2-2	CASSQPTRRFTGELFF	TGTGCCAGCAGCCAACCGACTAGGAGGTTCACCGGGGAGCTGTTTTTT
.	many	TRBV19	TRBJ1-2	CASRRENYNYGYTF	TGTGCCAGTAGAAGAGAGAACTATAACTATGGCTACACCTTC
.	few	TRBV4-1	TRBJ2-3	CASSQGWPAGASTDTQYF	TGCGCCAGCAGCCAAGGATGGCCGGCGGGGGCAAGCACAGATACGCAGTATTTT
TRBD2	many	TRBV29-1	TRBJ2-1	CSVDGLAGYNEQFF	TGCAGCGTTGACGGACTAGCGGGCTACAATGAGCAGTTCTTC
.	many	TRBV4-1	TRBJ2-5	CASSQGPTRSSQETQYF	TGCGCCAGCAGCCAAGGGCCGACACGAAGCTCCCAAGAGACCCAGTACTTC
.	.	TRBV19	TRBJ1-5	CASNSQVGNQPQHF	TGTGCCAGTAACAGCCAGGTGGGCAATCAGCCCCAGCATTTT